The 24 T cell receptor beta chains presented below share a single source sample, sequenced in a study of cytomegalovirus exposure and HLA in healthy donors. The PCR contained 60 Vbeta and 13 Jbeta primers. The repertoire was sequenced with immunoSEQ multiplex PCR; TCRdb's copy has only in-frame clones and lacks some. The profile shows a few hundred thousand clones, around 80% of them singletons. Sequencing was performed on PBMCs. These receptors were taken from a man younger than 40 in good health and CMV-seronegative.

CDR3 sequence (DNA): TGCAGCTCCCGGGGGTCAGATACGCAGTATTTT. Protein sequence: CSSRGSDTQYF. V is TRBV29-1 and J is TRBJ2-3, with TRBD2 as a possible D gene (6 bases). V was clipped by 8 bases and J by 4 bases, with 10 bases between them. The CDR3 totals 11 residues. Per the germline V gene, CDR1 is SQVTM and CDR2 is ANQGSEA.

This chain links TRBV5-8 with TRBJ1-4, with D possibly TRBD1 on 5 matching bases. This CDR3 contains 16 residues. Germline V gene lookup returns CDR1 SGHTS and CDR2 YDEGEE. The V and J ends lost 4 bases and 6 bases respectively, with 19 bases between them. The CDR3 sequence is CASSTPIGVSDEKLFF. The DNA for the CDR3 is TGTGCCAGCAGCACCCCAATAGGGGTTTCGGATGAAAAACTGTTTTTT.

This clone has only one observation. V gene TRBV2 combines with J gene TRBJ2-1; 13 nucleotides agree with TRBD2. Per the germline V gene, CDR1 is SNHLY and CDR2 is FYNNEI. The CDR3 spans 20 residues. The V gene end was trimmed by 4 bases and the J gene end by 6 bases; junction bases not matched to a gene: 18. The CDR3 loop is CASSAPVRLAGGRWGNEQFF. The CDR3, as DNA: TGTGCCAGCAGTGCACCGGTCAGACTAGCGGGGGGCCGGTGGGGCAATGAGCAGTTCTTC.

The chain has TRBV2 and TRBJ1-5; D is unclear. Germline CDR1 SNHLY, CDR2 FYNNEI. The CDR3 loop spans 15 amino acids. The V and J ends lost 6 bases and 0 bases respectively, with 12 bases between them. The CDR3 loop reads CASSPPGFSNQPQHF. For the CDR3, the DNA is TGTGCCAGCAGCCCCCCGGGGTTTAGCAATCAGCCCCAGCATTTT.

V is TRBV18 and J is TRBJ1-1; no reliable D call. Germline V gene lookup returns CDR1 KGHSH and CDR2 LQKENI. Trimming shortened V by 6 bases and J by 1 base, and 6 bases separated the two germline ends. The CDR3 is 12 residues long. CDR3 region: CASSTRNTEAFF. CDR3 DNA sequence: TGTGCCAGCTCCACCAGGAACACTGAAGCTTTCTTT.

This chain uses TRBV4-2 with TRBJ2-3; maybe TRBD2 (6 bases). The CDR3 contains 15 residues. The germline V and J ends were trimmed by 4 bases and 11 bases, with 22 bases remaining between them. Germline assignment: CDR1 LGHNA and CDR2 YNFKEQ. CDR3 amino acids: CASSPQEALTSEQYF. DNA for the CDR3: TGTGCCAGCAGCCCCCAGGAGGCCCTGACTAGTGAGCAGTATTTT.

The chain is built from TRBV6-6 and TRBJ1-4; D remains ambiguous. CDR1 and CDR2 from the germline V gene are MNHNY and SVGAGI (reference sequence). The CDR3 consists of 14 residues. Deletions cut 0 bases from V and 5 bases from J, with 7 bases between. CDR3 loop: CASSYSRSNEKLFF. The CDR3 DNA reads TGTGCCAGCAGTTACTCGAGGTCCAATGAAAAACTGTTTTTT.

Note on this clone: The missing conserved phenylalanine or tryptophan at the end of this CDR3 makes a read error likely. No DNA is shown, since the ends of the CDR3 on it are uncertain; the CDR3 is the one TCRdb lists. J is TRBJ2-4 and V is TRBV5-1; TRBD2, the table's D call, was not compared with the DNA. Germline values: CDR1 SGHRS, CDR2 YFSETQ. The CDR3 region is 10 residues in length, termini included. The CDR3 spells CASQSPLGEG.

There are a few counts of this clone. V is TRBV4-2 and J is TRBJ1-5, with D hard to call. Germline-derived CDR1 and CDR2 are LGHNA and YNFKEQ. V was pared by 0 bases and J by 5 bases, with 20 bases between. The CDR3 runs 18 residues. In DNA form, the CDR3 reads TGTGCCAGCAGCCAAGAAAAGGCAGGTACTAGACCTTATCAGCCCCAGCATTTT. It codes for CASSQEKAGTRPYQPQHF.

This chain joins TRBV28 and TRBJ1-1; D call uncertain. Trimming left V 4 bases short and J 0 bases short, with 12 bases between. The germline V gene encodes CDR1 MDHEN and CDR2 SYDVKM. This CDR3 has 15 residues. The CDR3 DNA follows: TGTGCCAGCAGTTCGCTCCAAGACATGAACACTGAAGCTTTCTTT. It codes for CASSSLQDMNTEAFF.

In its sample, this clone was seen once. CDR3 nucleotide sequence: TGCGCCAGCAGCCAAGATGGGACAGACTATGGCTACACCTTC. It is translated as CASSQDGTDYGYTF. The V and J genes are TRBV4-3 and TRBJ1-2; 7 bases map to TRBD1. The germline V gene has CDR1 LGHNA and CDR2 YSLEER. The J segment lost 3 bases and the V segment lost 0 bases, leaving 1 base of the junction unmatched. The length of the CDR3 is 14 residues.

This clone was found a few times. V is TRBV9 and J is TRBJ2-3, with TRBD2 identical over 7 bases. CDR1 is SGDLS and CDR2 is YYNGEE in the germline V gene. This CDR3 spans 15 amino acids. J gave up 4 bases and V 1 base, and 6 bases lay outside the gene matches. The CDR3 bases are TGTGCCAGCAGCGTAACCAGGGCGGGGGCAGATACGCAGTATTTT. Translating it yields CASSVTRAGADTQYF.

The chain combines TRBV7-2 with TRBJ1-6, with D possibly TRBD1 on 6 matching bases. The V gene lost 5 bases and the J gene lost 4 bases, with 9 bases spanning the gap. The CDR3 runs to 14 residues. Germline V gives CDR1 SGHTA, CDR2 FQGNSA. CDR3 coding DNA: TGTGCCAGCAGCCAGGACAGTTATAATTCACCCCTCCACTTT. This encodes CASSQDSYNSPLHF. Using reference TRBV7-2 and TRBJ1-6 for the parts outside the CDR3, the full variable domain is GAGVSQSPSNKVTEKGKDVELRCDPISGHTALYWYRQSLGQGLEFLIYFQGNSAPDKSGLPSDRFSAERTGGSVSTLTIQRTQQEDSAVYLCASSQDSYNSPLHFGNGTRLTVT.

The rearrangement uses TRBV6-5 and TRBJ2-7, with 9 positions matching TRBD1. The V and J ends lost 6 bases and 3 bases, in that order; junction bases with no gene match: 6. CDR3 length equals 14 residues. The germline gives CDR1 MNHEY, CDR2 SVGAGI. Here the CDR3 reads CASRHRDRDYEQYF. The CDR3 nucleotides are TGTGCCAGCAGACACCGGGACAGGGACTACGAGCAGTACTTC.

Points on this clone: This is likely a read error, given that the CDR3 carries no conserved phenylalanine or tryptophan at its end. The limits of the CDR3 on the DNA are not certain, so only TCRdb's listed CDR3 is given. V and J are TRBV15 and TRBJ2-7; the tabulated D call, TRBD2, remains unverified against the DNA. Germline V lookup: CDR1 LNHNV, CDR2 YYDKDF (reference sequence). The CDR3 contains 11 residues when both ends are counted. CDR3 amino acids: CATSRDPGKLL.

CDR3 amino acids: CASSPTVGARNTEAFF. As DNA, the CDR3 is TGTGCCAGCAGCCCCACCGTGGGCGCGCGGAACACTGAAGCTTTCTTT. The V gene is TRBV9, the J gene TRBJ1-1; D gene unclear. V was cut by 4 bases and J by 1 base, with 17 bases left in between. This CDR3 comprises 16 residues. Germline V CDR1 and CDR2: SGDLS, YYNGEE.

The gene calls are TRBV5-5 and TRBJ1-1; D is unresolved. Trimming shortened V by 3 bases and J by 7 bases, and 13 bases separated the two germline ends. The CDR3 runs to 13 residues. Germline loops: CDR1 SGHKS, CDR2 YYEKEE (reference sequence). The CDR3 DNA follows: TGTGCCAGCAGCTACCTACCGAACGGTGAAGCTTTCTTT. This encodes CASSYLPNGEAFF.

The chain is built from TRBV4-1 and TRBJ2-4, with 8 bases identical to TRBD1. This CDR3 is built from 16 residues. Germline CDR1 and CDR2: MGHRA and YSYEKL. J gave up 7 bases and V 0 bases, and 8 bases lay outside the gene matches. The CDR3 here is CASSQEDQGARNIQYF. The DNA for the CDR3 is TGCGCCAGCAGCCAAGAGGATCAGGGGGCTCGGAACATTCAGTACTTC.

The chain recombines TRBV5-1 with TRBJ1-1, with D tentatively TRBD1 (5 bases). This CDR3 spans 11 amino acids. V shed 2 bases and J shed 6 bases, with 5 bases lying between them. CDR1 is SGHRS, CDR2 YFSETQ, per germline. CDR3 protein: CASSLGAEAFF. The CDR3 region has the DNA TGCGCCAGCAGCTTAGGGGCTGAAGCTTTCTTT. Based on the CDR3 plus reference TRBV5-1 and TRBJ1-1, the full variable domain is KAGVTQTPRYLIKTRGQQVTLSCSPISGHRSVSWYQQTPGQGLQFLFEYFSETQRNKGNFPGRFSGRQFSNSRSEMNVSTLELGDSALYLCASSLGAEAFFGQGTRLTVV.

V and J are TRBV6-5 and TRBJ2-7; 11 bases agree with TRBD2. V dropped 5 bases and J dropped 2; count of bases not matched to a gene: 2. The length of the CDR3 is 14 residues. Germline CDR1 and CDR2: MNHEY and SVGAGI. The CDR3: CASSPGLAAYEQYF. DNA of the CDR3: TGTGCCAGCAGTCCGGGACTAGCGGCCTACGAGCAGTACTTC.

The CDR3 is CASSQDLAGGATDTQYF. The CDR3 DNA follows: TGCGCCAGCAGCCAAGACTTAGCGGGGGGGGCCACAGATACGCAGTATTTT. This chain uses TRBV4-3 with TRBJ2-3, with TRBD2 matching over 11 bases. The CDR3 is 17 residues long. V gave up 0 bases and J gave up 2 bases; unmatched junction bases: 4. Germline CDR1 reads LGHNA; CDR2 reads YSLEER.

The V gene is TRBV28, the J gene TRBJ2-7, with D tentatively TRBD1 (6 bases). The CDR3 has 15 residues. In germline, CDR1 is MDHEN, CDR2 SYDVKM. Trimming pared 4 bases from V and 4 bases from J, leaving 17 bases between. The DNA for the CDR3 is TGTGCCAGCAGTTCCTGGACAGAGGGAATTTACGAGCAGTACTTC. Translated, it gives CASSSWTEGIYEQYF.

A few counts support this clone. The chain combines TRBV6-1 with TRBJ1-2; unclear D gene. CDR1 and CDR2 (germline): MNHNS, SASEGT. The CDR3 is 10 residues long. V dropped 6 bases and J dropped 4 bases, with 3 bases sitting between them. The CDR3 is CASSIYGYTF. CDR3 bases: TGTGCCAGCAGCATCTATGGCTACACCTTC.

The chain couples TRBV11-2 to TRBJ1-1; 8 bases align to TRBD1. The CDR3 sequence is 16 residues long. CDR1 SGHAT and CDR2 FQNNGV come from the germline V gene. The ends lost 3 bases at V and 1 base at J; junction bases unmatched: 7. The CDR3 sequence is CASSFLTGQGNTEAFF. In nucleotides, the CDR3 is TGTGCCAGCAGCTTCCTGACTGGACAGGGGAACACTGAAGCTTTCTTT.